This TCR beta chain was obtained from a study of naive and memory T cell subsets. The SP2 primer and nested alpha and beta constant region primers amplified ligated cDNA in four rounds. One entry per CDR3 protein, called by TCRdb with MiXCR from the UMI-ligation and nested PCR reads. The sample comprises around 35,000 distinct CDR3 sequences, roughly 9.6% of which are singletons, and about 4% rests with the top ten. This clonotype was seen a few times. Stated treatment: skin biopsy from PPD injection site in Mantoux-positive individual. An oligonucleotide containing a UMI was ligated to the 3' end of TCR cDNA. Germline assignment: CDR1 SGHRS and CDR2 YFSETQ. This CDR3 has 15 amino acids. Trimming pared 3 bases from V and 10 bases from J, leaving 20 bases between.

The gene calls are TRBV5-1 and TRBJ2-1; D possibly uses TRBD1 or TRBD2 (5 bases each). The TCR sequence derives from an adult in good health. Sequenced material: skin, taken from a tuberculin skin test site. The CDR3 DNA is TGCGCCAGCAGCTGGGACGGAGTATCAGGCGGGGAGCAGTTCTTC. It translates to CASSWDGVSGGEQFF.